These 17 T cell receptor beta chains were sequenced from one sample in a study of cytomegalovirus exposure and HLA in healthy donors. Produced via immunoSEQ multiplex PCR; TCRdb's table is partial and in-frame only. The table records approximately 120,000 clones, 85% to 95% of them present only once. The specimen sequenced was PBMCs. These receptor sequences come from a woman aged 18-30 years in good health and CMV-seronegative.

The V and J genes are TRBV10-3 and TRBJ2-7; D remains ambiguous. CDR1 ENHRY and CDR2 SYGVKD come from the germline V gene. V was shortened by 3 bases and J by 3 bases, with 18 bases between the two germline ends. The CDR3 sequence is 16 residues long. CDR3 nucleotide sequence: TGTGCCATCAGTGAAGAAACAGCTTATCAAGGCTACGAGCAGTACTTC. It encodes CAISEETAYQGYEQYF.

The chain joins TRBV7-3 to TRBJ2-1; D is unclear. Germline V gene sequence: CDR1 SGHTA, CDR2 FQGTGA. This CDR3 has 13 amino acids. V was trimmed by 5 bases and J by 10 bases, leaving 15 bases between them. This chain's CDR3 is CASSLESLGEQFF. The CDR3, as DNA: TGTGCCAGCAGCCTAGAGTCTCTCGGGGAGCAGTTCTTC.

This sequence joins TRBV7-3 and TRBJ2-3; 7 nucleotides align to TRBD1. Germline lookup yields CDR1 SGHTA and CDR2 FQGTGA. V shed 2 bases, J shed 2 bases, and the junction held 1 base outside the gene matches. There are 14 residues in the CDR3. CDR3 coding DNA: TGTGCCAGCAGCTTAGGGACAGTCACAGATACGCAGTATTTT. It encodes CASSLGTVTDTQYF.

This chain joins TRBV6-1 and TRBJ2-3; 10 positions agree with TRBD1. Germline V CDR1 and CDR2: MNHNS, SASEGT. The J segment lost 5 bases and the V segment lost 5 bases, leaving 4 bases of the junction unmatched. This CDR3 is built from 14 residues. In DNA, the CDR3 is TGTGCCAGCAGTAGGGACAGGGGACTAGATACGCAGTATTTT. Translating it yields CASSRDRGLDTQYF.

The chain uses TRBV6-1 and TRBJ2-7; D is unclear. Trimming took off 1 base at V and 3 bases at J, with 19 bases between the two ends. CDR1 is MNHNS, CDR2 SASEGT, per germline. The CDR3 loop spans 17 amino acids. The CDR3 region is CASSEEFLQNHYYEQYF. DNA of the CDR3: TGTGCCAGCAGTGAAGAATTCTTACAGAACCATTACTACGAGCAGTACTTC.

V and J are TRBV27 and TRBJ2-1, with TRBD2 matching 10 bases. The V gene's germline CDR1 is MNHEY and CDR2 SMNVEV (reference sequence). With 4 bases clipped from V and 5 bases from J, the junction kept 5 bases outside the gene matches. CDR3 length: 15 residues. CDR3 in amino acids: CASSSGTSAHNEQFF. CDR3 in DNA: TGTGCCAGCAGTTCGGGGACTAGCGCCCACAATGAGCAGTTCTTC.

This sequence joins TRBV7-9 and TRBJ2-7; 7 bases agree with TRBD1. CDR1 is SEHNR and CDR2 is FQNEAQ in the germline V gene (reference sequence). CDR3 length: 13 amino acids. V shed 8 bases and J 6 bases; nucleotides not matched to a gene: 10. CDR3: CASGDRDSSEQYF. The CDR3 region has the DNA TGTGCCAGCGGCGACAGGGATTCGAGCGAGCAGTACTTC.

The chain employs TRBV5-4 and TRBJ1-1; no clear D gene. V lost 5 bases to trimming and J lost 6 bases, with 14 bases between them. The CDR3 loop spans 13 amino acids. Germline V CDR1 and CDR2: SGHNT, YYREEE (reference sequence). CDR3 sequence (DNA): TGTGCCAGCAGTTACTCTGTCCACGCTGAAGCTTTCTTT. Amino acid sequence: CASSYSVHAEAFF.

The gene calls are TRBV29-1 and TRBJ1-1, with D perhaps matching TRBD1 (6 bases). V was shortened by 7 bases and J by 1 base, with 10 bases between the two germline ends. CDR1 is SQVTM, CDR2 ANQGSEA, per germline. This CDR3 is 12 amino acids long. The CDR3 bases are TGCAGCGGAAAACAGGGGAACACTGAAGCTTTCTTT. This gives the protein CSGKQGNTEAFF.

The sample holds one count of this clone. The chain couples TRBV7-9 to TRBJ2-7; TRBD1 might be the D (5 bases). CDR1 is SEHNR, CDR2 FQNEAQ, per germline (reference sequence). The V and J ends lost 1 base and 4 bases respectively, with 11 bases between them. This CDR3 has 14 amino acids. CDR3 loop: CASSLDRSYYEQYF. The CDR3, as DNA: TGTGCCAGCAGCTTAGACAGGAGCTATTACGAGCAGTACTTC.

The V gene is TRBV19, the J gene TRBJ1-5, with a possible D match to TRBD1 (6 bases). V was clipped by 9 bases and J by 5 bases, with 20 bases between them. Germline V gives CDR1 LNHDA, CDR2 SQIVND (reference sequence). The CDR3 contains 15 residues. The CDR3 sequence is CASTDRPSAYQPQHF. The CDR3 DNA follows: TGTGCCAGCACAGACAGGCCCTCAGCATATCAGCCCCAGCATTTT.

The chain carries TRBV28 and TRBJ2-7; tentatively, D is TRBD2 (5 bases). Germline V gene sequence: CDR1 MDHEN, CDR2 SYDVKM. V was trimmed by 5 bases and J by 3 bases, leaving 20 bases between them. This CDR3 is built from 16 residues. The chain's CDR3 is CASSLPPGIVYYEQYF. The CDR3 DNA sequence: TGTGCCAGCAGTCTCCCCCCGGGAATAGTTTACTACGAGCAGTACTTC.

J is TRBJ2-7 and V is TRBV6-5, with TRBD1 matching 7 bases. Germline V lookup: CDR1 MNHEY, CDR2 SVGAGI. The V and J ends lost 2 bases and 1 base, in that order; junction bases with no gene match: 2. CDR3 length: 14 residues. The CDR3 sequence is CASSYEGASYEQYF. CDR3 nucleotide sequence: TGTGCCAGCAGTTACGAGGGGGCTTCCTACGAGCAGTACTTC.

The J gene is TRBJ2-1, the V gene TRBV27; D unresolved. Germline CDR1 MNHEY, CDR2 SMNVEV (reference sequence). The CDR3 extends over 13 amino acids. V lost 0 bases, J lost 3 bases, and 3 bases lay in between. For the CDR3, the DNA is TGTGCCAGCAGTTTATCCAACTACAATGAGCAGTTCTTC. Its translation: CASSLSNYNEQFF.

In this sample, this clone turned up once. The CDR3 reads CASSEGRSSGANVLTF. Written as DNA, the CDR3 is TGCGCCAGCAGTGAGGGGAGGTCCTCTGGGGCCAACGTCCTGACTTTC. The chain combines TRBV10-1 with TRBJ2-6; D is possibly TRBD2 (6 bases). V lost 2 bases and J 0 bases, leaving 8 bases between the germline ends. Germline values: CDR1 WNHNN, CDR2 SYGVQD (reference sequence). The CDR3 contains 16 residues.

V is TRBV5-6 and J is TRBJ2-3, with D tentatively TRBD2 (6 bases). Germline-derived CDR1 and CDR2 are SGHDT and YYEEEE. The germline V and J ends were trimmed by 2 bases and 4 bases, with 14 bases remaining between them. This CDR3 contains 15 residues. The CDR3 is CASSFGGAGADTQYF. The CDR3 bases are TGTGCCAGCAGCTTCGGAGGGGCCGGGGCAGATACGCAGTATTTT.

The chain has TRBV9 and TRBJ2-2; 9 bases align to TRBD2. J lost 3 bases, V lost 4 bases, and 10 bases had no gene match. The CDR3 has 17 residues. The germline gives CDR1 SGDLS, CDR2 YYNGEE. CDR3 in DNA: TGTGCCAGCAGCCCTGACGTTGCGGGAGGGGACACCGGGGAGCTGTTTTTT. Its protein product is CASSPDVAGGDTGELFF.